This paragraph covers one T cell receptor beta chain sequence. Its antigen is unknown. This entry is derived from a study of CD8 T cells in Susac syndrome. Study observations and caveats: A relatively small number of individuals underwent TCR sequencing and HLA analysis.

The authors reverse transcribed roughly 0.5 to 1 ug RNA with random hexamers. By means of immunoSEQ multiplex PCR, TCR beta CDR3 spanning 54 Vbeta and 13 Jbeta underwent amplification. TCRdb redid the calling of the immunoSEQ multiplex PCR reads with MiXCR, one entry per CDR3 protein. Counted here are about 250,000 distinct CDR3 sequences, 93% occurring once; the ten biggest clones make up roughly 0.07%. Sequencing targeted TCR beta in T cells from blood (CD8+ and CD4+). The multiple sclerosis control group was made up of treatment-naive patients with stable or active relapsing-remitting disease. The CDR3 spans 15 residues. Germline loops: CDR1 SEHNR, CDR2 FQNEAQ (reference sequence). The V and J ends lost 4 bases and 7 bases respectively, with 18 bases between them.

The sequence came from a human donor with multiple sclerosis. The V and J genes are TRBV7-9 and TRBJ2-3; possible D gene TRBD1, 6 bases. Sequences were obtained from CD4+ T cells from PBMCs. The CDR3 coding sequence is TGTGCCAGCAGCTCCCACGGGACAAACCTTAATACGCAGTATTTT. This translates into CASSSHGTNLNTQYF.